This T cell receptor (beta chain) was observed in a study of graft-versus-host responses after intestinal transplantation. Produced via immunoSEQ multiplex PCR; TCRdb's table is partial and in-frame only. The sample shows about 64,000 clones, around nine tenths of them seen only once. The CDR3 covers 15 residues. Trimming took 1 base from V and 12 from J; bases not matched to a gene: 10. Germline loops: CDR1 MNHNS, CDR2 SASEGT. About this clone: Its target is unknown.

The chain uses TRBV6-1 and TRBJ2-1; TRBD2 aligns across 9 bases. The receptor was derived from a human donor who was the organ donor for an intestinal transplant. Sequencing used unstimulated CD8+ T cells sorted from spleen or lymph node cells, obtained before transplant. CDR3 sequence reads: CASSEGVREGLRQFF. In DNA form, the CDR3 reads TGTGCCAGCAGTGAAGGGGTGCGGGAGGGCCTAAGGCAGTTCTTC.